The 27 T cell receptor beta chains below all came from one sample that was sequenced in a study of blood T cell repertoires in COVID-19. Clones were read by immunoSEQ multiplex PCR, and TCRdb kept only the in-frame ones, dropping some. The data hold about 120,000 clones, with roughly 89% observed a single time. The sequenced sample was PBMCs or T cells enriched from blood (not recorded which). Every receptor here comes from a woman aged 30 to 39 who had recovered from COVID-19.

The rearrangement links TRBV9 to TRBJ2-3, with a weak D call TRBD1 (7 bases). V shed 4 bases and J shed 0 bases, with 18 bases lying between them. Per germline, CDR1 SGDLS and CDR2 YYNGEE. This CDR3 is built from 17 residues. CDR3 sequence reads: CASSHPRRDSSTDTQYF. CDR3 DNA sequence: TGTGCCAGCAGCCACCCAAGGCGGGACAGCAGCACAGATACGCAGTATTTT.

This clone was counted between two and nine times. The rearrangement joins TRBV4-1 to TRBJ2-1, with TRBD1 as a possible D gene (5 bases). The CDR3 sequence is 18 residues long. The germline V gene encodes CDR1 MGHRA and CDR2 YSYEKL. V gave up 1 base and J gave up 0 bases, with 16 bases separating them. The CDR3 region has the DNA TGCGCCAGCAGCCAAGTGGATATGGGGCTAAGCTCCTACAATGAGCAGTTCTTC. Translation: CASSQVDMGLSSYNEQFF.

The rearrangement links TRBV7-9 to TRBJ1-5, with D perhaps matching TRBD1 (6 bases). Trimming removed 7 bases at V and 2 bases at J, with 15 bases between. CDR3 length equals 15 residues. Germline-derived CDR1 and CDR2 are SEHNR and FQNEAQ (reference sequence). The CDR3 is CASTMAGDGNQPQHF. CDR3 coding DNA: TGTGCCAGCACCATGGCAGGGGACGGCAATCAGCCCCAGCATTTT.

V is TRBV19 and J is TRBJ2-7; 7 nucleotides align to TRBD1. The CDR3 has 15 residues. The germline gives CDR1 LNHDA, CDR2 SQIVND (reference sequence). With V trimmed by 3 bases and J by 4 bases, 9 bases remained unmatched. CDR3 DNA sequence: TGTGCCAGTAGTATTAACAGGGGAGTCGCTTACGAGCAGTACTTC. Its protein is CASSINRGVAYEQYF.

This clone was seen a single time. The rearrangement links TRBV4-1 to TRBJ1-6; the match to TRBD1 covers 7 bases. The CDR3 is made up of 14 amino acids. V was clipped by 6 bases and J by 9 bases; unmatched bases: 8. CDR1 is MGHRA and CDR2 is YSYEKL in the germline V gene. CDR3 sequence (DNA): TGCGCCAGCAGAATCAATGACAGGGCTTCACCCCTCCACTTT. Translated, it gives CASRINDRASPLHF.

This clone occurred once. This sequence joins TRBV7-2 and TRBJ2-1, with 11 bases fitting TRBD2. Germline assignment: CDR1 SGHTA and CDR2 FQGNSA. The CDR3 contains 16 residues. J was trimmed by 3 bases and V by 6 bases; bases with no gene match: 7. The CDR3 nucleotides are TGTGCCAGCAGAGCCGGACTAGCGGGCCTCTACAATGAGCAGTTCTTC. It is translated as CASRAGLAGLYNEQFF.

The chain links TRBV28 to TRBJ1-5; possible D gene TRBD1, 6 bases. V gave up 3 bases and J gave up 2 bases, with 11 bases separating them. This CDR3 comprises 15 residues. CDR1 is MDHEN and CDR2 is SYDVKM in the germline V gene. The CDR3 coding sequence is TGTGCCAGCAGTTTGGAGGGGGGGCGCAATCAGCCCCAGCATTTT. As protein: CASSLEGGRNQPQHF.

The chain employs TRBV4-3 and TRBJ1-5; 9 bases are a match to TRBD1. The CDR3 runs to 18 residues. Looked up from germline, CDR1 is LGHNA and CDR2 is YSLEER. The J segment lost 5 bases and the V segment lost 0 bases, leaving 11 bases of the junction unmatched. CDR3 region: CASSQDPVPGQGDQPQHF. CDR3 nucleotide sequence: TGCGCCAGCAGCCAAGATCCCGTTCCGGGACAGGGCGATCAGCCCCAGCATTTT.

The chain joins TRBV19 to TRBJ1-1; maybe TRBD1 (6 bases). Trimming left V 8 bases short and J 4 bases short, with 11 bases between. CDR3 size: 12 residues. The germline CDR1 and CDR2 sequences are LNHDA and SQIVND (reference sequence). The CDR3 loop is CASGPQGTEAFF. DNA for the CDR3: TGTGCCAGTGGTCCACAGGGCACTGAAGCTTTCTTT.

V and J are TRBV30 and TRBJ2-3; 10 nucleotides line up with TRBD2. This CDR3 is 14 amino acids long. J lost 2 bases, V lost 5 bases, and 4 bases had no gene match. Germline lookup yields CDR1 GTSNPN and CDR2 SVGIG (reference sequence). The CDR3 DNA is TGTGCCTGGGGCAGCGGGAGGGACACAGATACGCAGTATTTT. Protein sequence: CAWGSGRDTDTQYF. The full variable domain, its missing parts supplied by reference TRBV30 and TRBJ2-3, is SQTIHQWPATLVQPVGSPLSLECTVEGTSNPNLYWYRQAAGRGLQLLFYSVGIGQISSEVPQNLSASRPQDRQFILSSKKLLLSDSGFYLCAWGSGRDTDTQYFGPGTRLTVL.

V and J are TRBV10-3 and TRBJ2-1; tentative D call: TRBD2 (6 bases). CDR1 and CDR2 from the germline V gene are ENHRY and SYGVKD. Trimming shortened V by 8 bases and J by 12 bases, and 14 bases separated the two germline ends. There are 11 residues in the CDR3. The CDR3 region has the DNA TGTGCCATCTCTGCCGGGGGATGGCAGTTCTTC. Protein product: CAISAGGWQFF.

The chain is built from TRBV10-3 and TRBJ2-1; TRBD2 aligns across 15 bases. CDR1 is ENHRY, CDR2 SYGVKD, per germline. With 6 bases clipped from V and 0 bases from J, the junction kept 6 bases outside the gene matches. This CDR3 contains 18 residues. The CDR3 region is CAIRPGLAGGFSYNEQFF. The CDR3 region has the DNA TGTGCCATCAGACCGGGACTAGCGGGAGGTTTCTCCTACAATGAGCAGTTCTTC.

The chain is built from TRBV4-3 and TRBJ1-2; 7 nucleotides line up with TRBD1. V trimming: 0 bases; J trimming: 7 bases; junction bases outside the gene matches: 8. This CDR3 contains 15 residues. Germline V gene lookup returns CDR1 LGHNA and CDR2 YSLEER. CDR3 coding DNA: TGCGCCAGCAGCCAAGACCTCGGGACAGAAGCTGGCTACACCTTC. This codes for CASSQDLGTEAGYTF.

This chain uses TRBV7-9 with TRBJ2-5, with a possible D match to TRBD2 (5 bases). Per germline, CDR1 SEHNR and CDR2 FQNEAQ (reference sequence). This CDR3 has 16 residues. The V end lost 1 base, the J end lost 4 bases, and 16 bases lay between the germline ends. The CDR3 protein is CASSLDKREWGETQYF. In DNA form, the CDR3 reads TGTGCCAGCAGCTTAGATAAAAGGGAGTGGGGAGAGACCCAGTACTTC.

The rearrangement joins TRBV4-1 to TRBJ2-7; 11 bases agree with TRBD2. V lost 0 bases, J lost 1 base, and 2 bases stayed unmatched. Looked up from germline, CDR1 is MGHRA and CDR2 is YSYEKL. This CDR3 is built from 16 residues. The CDR3 DNA sequence: TGCGCCAGCAGCCAAGATTCTAGCGGGAGGTCCTACGAGCAGTACTTC. Residues: CASSQDSSGRSYEQYF.

In DNA, the CDR3 is TGCGCCAGCAGCCAAGATCAGATGGCAGGGATTGGGCCCCAGCATTTT. Translation gives CASSQDQMAGIGPQHF. The chain combines TRBV4-1 with TRBJ1-5, with a weak D call TRBD1 (5 bases). The CDR3 extends over 16 amino acids. Germline CDR1 reads MGHRA; CDR2 reads YSYEKL. V was cut by 0 bases and J by 9 bases, with 18 bases left in between.

The chain is built from TRBV28 and TRBJ1-5; D ambiguous. Trimming left V 6 bases short and J 2 bases short, with 14 bases between. The CDR3 has 15 amino acids. The germline V gene encodes CDR1 MDHEN and CDR2 SYDVKM. In DNA form, the CDR3 reads TGTGCCAGCAGAACGGGGAATATCGGCAATCAGCCCCAGCATTTT. It yields the protein CASRTGNIGNQPQHF.

The chain carries TRBV5-1 and TRBJ2-2; TRBD2 matches 11 bases. CDR3 size: 14 residues. Germline trimming cut 5 bases from V and 6 bases from J; bases unmatched to any gene: 3. Looked up from germline, CDR1 is SGHRS and CDR2 is YFSETQ. In DNA, the CDR3 is TGCGCCAGCAGACTAGCGGGAGTTGCCGGGGAGCTGTTTTTT. Its translation is CASRLAGVAGELFF.

The chain recombines TRBV5-4 with TRBJ2-2; no clear D gene. The CDR3 consists of 15 residues. CDR1 is SGHNT, CDR2 YYREEE, per germline (reference sequence). Trimming cost V 2 bases and J 5 bases, with 13 bases left between them. CDR3 sequence: CASSFEGLRTGELFF. The DNA for the CDR3 is TGTGCCAGCAGCTTTGAAGGTTTGCGGACCGGGGAGCTGTTTTTT.

This clone showed up just a few times. This sequence joins TRBV24-1 and TRBJ1-2; TRBD1 is a possible D gene (5 bases). Deletions cut 2 bases from V and 7 bases from J, with 13 bases between. The CDR3 has 14 amino acids. Germline lookup yields CDR1 KGHDR and CDR2 SFDVKD. The CDR3 is CATSDWQGGAGYTF. CDR3 nucleotide sequence: TGTGCCACCAGTGATTGGCAGGGAGGGGCTGGCTACACCTTC.

V gene TRBV28 combines with J gene TRBJ2-7; TRBD2 matches 11 bases. CDR1 and CDR2 from the germline V gene are MDHEN and SYDVKM. After removal of 5 bases from V and 7 bases from J, the junction contained 7 bases not matched to a gene. CDR3 length: 14 residues. CDR3: CASSRLAGTREQYF. CDR3 bases: TGTGCCAGCAGTCGACTAGCGGGAACCCGTGAGCAGTACTTC.

The chain has TRBV5-4 and TRBJ2-7, with D perhaps TRBD2 (6 bases). The CDR3 is made up of 17 amino acids. CDR1 and CDR2 from the germline V gene are SGHNT and YYREEE (reference sequence). The V end lost 6 bases, the J end lost 3 bases, and 25 bases lay between the germline ends. The CDR3 loop reads CASTTLYQGGPYYEQYF. DNA for the CDR3: TGTGCCAGCACGACTCTCTACCAGGGAGGCCCTTACTACGAGCAGTACTTC.

This sequence joins TRBV4-3 and TRBJ1-6; 10 bases agree with TRBD1. Germline V gene lookup returns CDR1 LGHNA and CDR2 YSLEER. The CDR3 consists of 15 residues. V lost 2 bases, J lost 14 bases, and 9 bases stayed unmatched. CDR3 loop: CASSQKTGGQGALHF. CDR3 DNA sequence: TGCGCCAGCAGCCAAAAGACAGGGGGCCAGGGGGCCCTCCACTTT.

This chain joins TRBV3-1 (or the pseudogene TRBV3-2) and TRBJ2-7, with unresolved D. This CDR3 contains 13 residues. In germline, CDR1 is LGHDT, CDR2 YNNKEL (reference sequence). V lost 1 base to trimming and J lost 6 bases, with 10 bases between them. CDR3 bases: TGTGCCAGCAGCCAAGGGCGGATTGGCGAGCAGTACTTC. Its protein product is CASSQGRIGEQYF.

The genes are TRBV28 and TRBJ1-5; TRBD1 is a possible D gene (6 bases). The CDR3 extends over 22 amino acids. Trimming cost V 5 bases and J 5 bases, with 37 bases left between them. The germline V gene has CDR1 MDHEN and CDR2 SYDVKM. DNA for the CDR3: TGTGCCAGCAGTCTCCTATTCCTCCGGGACACGCAAGGGAGGGAGGGTTATCAGCCCCAGCATTTT. It encodes CASSLLFLRDTQGREGYQPQHF.

This clone has more than one count but fewer than ten. This chain uses TRBV25-1 with TRBJ2-1, with 8 bases aligning to TRBD2. V lost 4 bases, J lost 8 bases, and 7 bases stayed unmatched. CDR1 MGHDK and CDR2 SYGVNS come from the germline V gene. The CDR3 runs 14 residues. The DNA of the CDR3 is TGTGCCAGCAGTGTCAGCGGGAGAAGGCATGAGCAGTTCTTC. This translates into CASSVSGRRHEQFF.

The rearrangement links TRBV11-3 to TRBJ2-7, with 8 nucleotides matching TRBD2. Trimming removed 5 bases from V and 2 bases from J; junction bases left unmatched: 8. From germline, CDR1 is SGHNT and CDR2 YENEEA. The CDR3 is 15 residues long. CDR3 coding DNA: TGTGCCAGCAGCCTCGGTACTAGCGGAGCCTACGAGCAGTACTTC. Its protein is CASSLGTSGAYEQYF.